A selection of T cell receptor beta chains follows, all from one sample in a study of read filtering for tumor transcriptome and immune sequencing. TCRdb reanalysed the reads using MiXCR and keeps one entry per CDR3 protein. The sample records roughly 93,000 distinct CDR3 sequences, roughly a fifth being singletons. The source material was a population of CD138-negative cells sorted from bone marrow. These receptors were collected from a donor aged 40 or older with multiple myeloma. Both conserved end residues are part of each CDR3. The D gene is left open where the match is weak. Rows give clone size only sometimes, using once, few, many, or a class for an expanded clone.

V	D	size	J	CDR3	DNA
TRBV7-9	-	many	TRBJ1-1	CASSLWSTNTEAFF	TGTGCCAGCAGCTTATGGAGTACTAACACTGAAGCTTTCTTT
TRBV2	-	many	TRBJ2-1	CASSQTGTYNEQFF	TGTGCCAGCAGCCAGACTGGAACCTACAATGAGCAGTTCTTC
TRBV19	-	-	TRBJ2-1	CASSRDGSSYEQFF	TGTGCCAGTAGCCGGGACGGAAGCTCCTACGAGCAGTTCTTC
TRBV7-9	TRBD2	many	TRBJ2-3	CASSSGLAGAWDTQYF	TGTGCCAGCAGCTCCGGACTAGCGGGGGCGTGGGATACGCAGTATTTT
TRBV15	-	many	TRBJ1-1	CATSRDLGSTEAFF	TGTGCCACCAGCAGAGATCTGGGGTCAACTGAAGCTTTCTTT
TRBV5-1	-	many	TRBJ2-5	CASSLDRETQYF	TGTGCCAGCAGCTTAGATCGGGAGACCCAGTACTTC
TRBV5-5	-	-	TRBJ2-1	CASSLVLASNEQFF	TGTGCCAGCAGCTTGGTGTTGGCGAGTAATGAGCAGTTCTTC
TRBV5-1	-	-	TRBJ2-6	CASSLLPLSGANVLTF	TGCGCCAGCAGCTTGCTCCCTCTCTCTGGGGCCAACGTCCTGACTTTC
TRBV6-2/TRBV6-3	-	many	TRBJ2-5	CASSYSDFLQETQYF	TGTGCCAGCAGTTACTCGGACTTCCTACAAGAGACCCAGTACTTC
TRBV28	-	-	TRBJ1-1	CASSQTIGATNTEAFF	TGTGCCAGCAGCCAGACCATCGGGGCAACGAACACTGAAGCTTTCTTT
TRBV2	TRBD1	many	TRBJ2-3	CASSAGTAPWTDTQYF	TGTGCCAGCAGTGCCGGGACAGCACCGTGGACAGATACGCAGTATTTT
TRBV2	TRBD2	few	TRBJ2-7	CASTRETVLYEQYF	TGTGCCAGCACGCGGGAGACCGTACTTTACGAGCAGTACTTC
TRBV14	-	-	TRBJ1-5	CASSQDTGRNSNQPQHF	TGTGCCAGCAGCCAAGATACGGGCAGAAATAGCAATCAGCCCCAGCATTTT
TRBV2	TRBD1	-	TRBJ2-7	CASRTGGSYEQYF	TGTGCCAGCAGAACAGGGGGCTCCTACGAGCAGTACTTC
TRBV29-1	TRBD2	many	TRBJ2-1	CSAKNSGGARNEQFF	TGCAGCGCGAAGAATAGCGGGGGGGCCCGGAATGAGCAGTTCTTC
TRBV5-1	-	many	TRBJ2-4	CASSSAGSQNIQYF	TGCGCCAGCAGCTCGGCGGGGAGTCAAAACATTCAGTACTTC
TRBV5-1	-	-	TRBJ2-1	CASSMAGSSYNEQFF	TGCGCCAGCAGCATGGCTGGTAGCTCCTACAATGAGCAGTTCTTC